These 6 T cell receptor beta chains originate from one sample sequenced in a study of cytomegalovirus exposure and HLA in healthy donors. The PCR contained 60 Vbeta and 13 Jbeta primers. Profiled with immunoSEQ multiplex PCR; TCRdb holds only in-frame clones, not every one. The sample has fewer than 200,000 clones; approximately 80% are singletons. Sequencing was done on a sample of PBMCs. The receptors were sampled from a woman aged 25 to 39 in good health and CMV-seronegative.

The chain has TRBV18 and TRBJ1-1, with D unclear. V was cut by 0 bases and J by 6 bases, with 11 bases left in between. The CDR3 loop spans 14 amino acids. Germline CDR1 is KGHSH and CDR2 is LQKENI. The CDR3 coding sequence is TGTGCCAGCTCACCACCTTCCGGGGTCCCTGAAGCTTTCTTT. It codes for CASSPPSGVPEAFF.

The CDR3 sequence is CASSDAGGARAFF. DNA for the CDR3: TGCGCCAGCAGCGATGCAGGGGGCGCACGGGCTTTCTTT. This rearrangement joins TRBV5-1 to TRBJ1-1, with TRBD1 identical over 8 bases. Germline trimming cut 4 bases from V and 11 bases from J; bases unmatched to any gene: 10. The CDR3 is made up of 13 amino acids. Germline values: CDR1 SGHRS, CDR2 YFSETQ. Variable domain in full (rest from reference TRBV5-1 and TRBJ1-1): KAGVTQTPRYLIKTRGQQVTLSCSPISGHRSVSWYQQTPGQGLQFLFEYFSETQRNKGNFPGRFSGRQFSNSRSEMNVSTLELGDSALYLCASSDAGGARAFFGQGTRLTVV.

The chain is built from TRBV5-4 and TRBJ2-3; 13 nucleotides match TRBD2. The CDR3 is 18 amino acids. CDR1 is SGHNT and CDR2 is YYREEE in the germline V gene (reference sequence). The ends lost 4 bases at V and 0 bases at J; junction bases unmatched: 8. The CDR3 DNA reads TGTGCCAGCAGCCGAGGACTAGCGGGGGAACCTAGCACAGATACGCAGTATTTT. Protein: CASSRGLAGEPSTDTQYF.

The genes are TRBV6-5 and TRBJ1-5; D not resolved. The CDR3 has 14 residues. The germline CDR1 and CDR2 sequences are MNHEY and SVGAGI. V was cut by 7 bases and J by 4 bases, with 14 bases left in between. The CDR3 bases are TGTGCCAGCACCGCAGCGGGCCCGAATCAGCCCCAGCATTTT. Protein product: CASTAAGPNQPQHF.

V usage is TRBV28 and J usage is TRBJ2-3; 8 bases line up with TRBD1. This CDR3 comprises 15 residues. Germline loops: CDR1 MDHEN, CDR2 SYDVKM. Trimming removed 6 bases from V and 3 bases from J; junction bases left unmatched: 8. The CDR3: CASRPPGQVTDTQYF. In DNA, the CDR3 is TGTGCCAGCAGGCCACCGGGACAGGTAACAGATACGCAGTATTTT.

This clone occurred a few times. For the CDR3, the DNA is TGTGCCAGCAGTGAAGCCGTAGGACTGGCCTATGGCTACACCTTC. It encodes CASSEAVGLAYGYTF. This chain uses TRBV6-1 with TRBJ1-2; D remains unclear. The CDR3 loop spans 15 amino acids. Germline values: CDR1 MNHNS, CDR2 SASEGT. Trimming took 0 bases from V and 4 from J, leaving 12 bases between them.